The clone carrying this T cell receptor (gamma chain) was counted at least ten times. It is likely a read error: a sequence one base away is far more abundant. The data were obtained in a study of γδ T cells in repeated Plasmodium falciparum infection. TCRdb reanalysed the multiplex PCR reads with CATT. The table shows 25,000 to 30,000 gamma-chain clones, with 2.5% to 3.5% occurring only once. The sequence was obtained from a pool of human donors (malaria-infected and uninfected, not separated). Sequencing was performed on gamma-delta T cells from blood.

CDR3 nucleotide sequence: TGTGCCACCTGGGATAGGCAGGGTAGTGATTGGATCAAGACGTTT. It yields the protein CATWDRQGSDWIKTF. The chain links TRGV8 to TRGJP2. Germline values: CDR1 VENAVY, CDR2 YDSYNSRV. The V and J ends lost 0 bases and 3 bases, in that order; junction bases with no gene match: 4. The CDR3 covers 15 residues.